The 25 T cell receptor beta chains in this list originate from one sample, sequenced in a study of T-cell reconstitution after alpha-beta-depleted transplantation in children. This sample's TCRbeta library carried unique molecular identifier barcodes. A single record per CDR3 protein comes from TCRdb applying MiXCR to the PCR reads. This sample has approximately 230,000 distinct CDR3 sequences; 20% to 30% occur once, and the top ten carry 4.5% to 5.5%. The sample was PBMCs, mostly from graft donor cells, taken 360 days after TCRalphabeta/CD19-depleted stem cell transplant. The source is a female patient between 2 and 15 years old who had a stem cell transplant for congenital amegakaryocytic thrombocytopenia, so the T cells may come from the graft donor.

This clonotype was detected a few times. The chain carries TRBV27 and TRBJ2-1, with D possibly TRBD1 on 7 matching bases. The CDR3 loop spans 15 amino acids. Trimming took 6 bases from V and 4 from J, leaving 16 bases between them. Germline assignment: CDR1 MNHEY and CDR2 SMNVEV (reference sequence). The CDR3 sequence: CASSFAGTAYNEQFF. DNA for the CDR3: TGTGCCAGCAGCTTTGCGGGGACAGCGTACAATGAGCAGTTCTTC.

This clonotype was counted ten times or more. The chain uses TRBV29-1 and TRBJ2-1; possibly TRBD2 for D (6 bases). V was pared by 7 bases and J by 0 bases, with 19 bases between. Germline CDR1 and CDR2: SQVTM and ANQGSEA. CDR3 size: 16 residues. This CDR3 is CSGQLGGPSSYNEQFF. The CDR3 coding sequence is TGCAGCGGACAGCTCGGGGGACCGAGCTCCTACAATGAGCAGTTCTTC.

The CDR3 loop reads CASNLGTRLGTQYF. In DNA, the CDR3 is TGTGCCAGCAATCTCGGAACCCGCTTGGGTACGCAGTATTTT. V gene TRBV9 combines with J gene TRBJ2-3, with D unresolved. V was clipped by 6 bases and J by 8 bases, with 19 bases between them. This CDR3 has 14 residues. The germline V gene has CDR1 SGDLS and CDR2 YYNGEE.

This clonotype was counted only a few times. This chain links TRBV5-1 with TRBJ2-7, with D perhaps given as TRBD1 or TRBD2 (5 bases each). Germline V gene lookup returns CDR1 SGHRS and CDR2 YFSETQ. V was cut by 6 bases and J by 2 bases, with 18 bases left in between. The CDR3 has 15 amino acids. CDR3 loop: CASNRLGAEPYEQYF. The CDR3 nucleotides read TGCGCCAGCAACCGACTCGGGGCTGAGCCCTACGAGCAGTACTTC.

The chain uses TRBV12-3 or TRBV12-4 and TRBJ1-4; D is uncertain. Trimming removed 2 bases from V and 0 bases from J, with 13 bases in between. The CDR3 sequence is 17 residues long. CDR3 protein: CASSLSPRGATNEKLFF. CDR3 DNA: TGTGCCAGCAGTTTATCCCCGCGCGGTGCAACTAATGAAAAACTGTTTTTT.

Concerning this clonotype: This may be a read error: a much more frequent sequence differs by one nucleotide. The chain is built from TRBV10-3 and TRBJ2-1, with TRBD2 identical over 14 bases. CDR3 length equals 16 residues. The germline CDR1 and CDR2 sequences are ENHRY and SYGVKD. CDR3 coding DNA: TGTCCCATCAGTCAAGTGGGGACTAGCGGGAGAAATGAGCAGTTCTTC. Its protein is CPISQVGTSGRNEQFF.

This clonotype turned up a few times. V is TRBV20-1 and J is TRBJ2-3; TRBD1 is a possible D gene (6 bases). The germline V gene encodes CDR1 DFQATT and CDR2 SNEGSKA (reference sequence). Between the trimmed V and J ends, which lost 5 bases and 1 base, there was a span of 19 bases. CDR3 length equals 16 residues. In nucleotides, the CDR3 is TGCAGTGCTCAACGACAAAAGAACAGGGGCACAGATACGCAGTATTTT. This codes for CSAQRQKNRGTDTQYF.

This clonotype was counted only a few times. The chain has TRBV20-1 and TRBJ2-4, with 10 bases fitting TRBD1. Trimming took 6 bases from V and 6 from J; bases not matched to a gene: 8. Per germline, CDR1 DFQATT and CDR2 SNEGSKA (reference sequence). This CDR3 region has 14 residues. Here the CDR3 DNA reads TGCAGTGCCCTCGACAGGGGGCTCGGAAACATTCAGTACTTC. It is translated as CSALDRGLGNIQYF.

The chain carries TRBV5-4 and TRBJ2-7; D is unresolved. V was shortened by 0 bases and J by 3 bases, with 7 bases between the two germline ends. The germline gives CDR1 SGHNT, CDR2 YYREEE (reference sequence). CDR3 length: 13 amino acids. Here the CDR3 reads CASSLDAVYEQYF. DNA for the CDR3: TGTGCCAGCAGCTTGGACGCAGTCTACGAGCAGTACTTC.

V gene TRBV4-2 combines with J gene TRBJ2-3; 10 nucleotides line up with TRBD2. The CDR3 has 22 residues. The trim removed 3 bases at V and 0 bases at J, leaving 21 bases unmatched. Germline values: CDR1 LGHNA, CDR2 YNFKEQ. CDR3 residues: CASSQRSGEGTSEYSSTDTQYF. The CDR3 DNA sequence: TGTGCCAGCAGCCAGAGGTCCGGCGAAGGGACTAGCGAGTATTCTAGCACAGATACGCAGTATTTT.

A few counts support this clonotype. The CDR3 here is CASSSSNTQYF. CDR3 nucleotides: TGTGCCAGCAGTTCTAGCAATACGCAGTATTTT. This rearrangement joins TRBV27 to TRBJ2-3; TRBD2 is a possible D gene (5 bases). Trimming took off 4 bases at V and 7 bases at J, with 6 bases between the two ends. Germline V gene data show CDR1 as MNHEY and CDR2 as SMNVEV (reference sequence). This CDR3 has 11 residues.

The CDR3 protein is CASSNGEHYEQYF. Here the CDR3 DNA reads TGTGCCAGCAGCAATGGGGAGCACTACGAGCAGTACTTC. The chain links TRBV21-1 to TRBJ2-7. TRBV21-1 constitutes a pseudogene. The CDR3 totals 13 residues.

The sample holds a few counts of this clonotype. This chain links TRBV20-1 with TRBJ2-1; no clear D. V was pared by 0 bases and J by 8 bases, with 5 bases between. The CDR3 runs 11 residues. Germline values: CDR1 DFQATT, CDR2 SNEGSKA (reference sequence). The CDR3 here is CSARDLHEQFF. CDR3 sequence (DNA): TGCAGTGCTAGAGATCTCCATGAGCAGTTCTTC.

This clonotype appeared a few times. The chain carries TRBV18 and TRBJ2-7, with 8 bases that match TRBD1. CDR1 is KGHSH, CDR2 LQKENI, per germline. Trimming cost V 2 bases and J 0 bases; bases outside gene matches: 3. The CDR3 has 15 amino acids. The CDR3 region has the DNA TGTGCCAGCTCACCAGGGACAGGCCTCTCCTACGAGCAGTACTTC. Its translation is CASSPGTGLSYEQYF.

This clonotype was found many times. V is TRBV12-3 or TRBV12-4 and J is TRBJ2-2; D uncertain. V was pared by 5 bases and J by 6 bases, with 10 bases between. This CDR3 has 13 amino acids. The CDR3, as DNA: TGTGCCAGCAGTCCCCAGTACCCCGGGGAGCTGTTTTTT. Its translation: CASSPQYPGELFF.

This clonotype was counted between two and nine times. V and J are TRBV18 and TRBJ2-3; the match to TRBD2 covers 13 bases. This CDR3 contains 18 residues. Germline assignment: CDR1 KGHSH and CDR2 LQKENI. V shed 1 base and J 4 bases; nucleotides not matched to a gene: 8. The CDR3 nucleotides read TGTGCCAGCTCACCACTCGAGGGGACTAGCGGGGACCCAGATACGCAGTATTTT. Amino acid sequence: CASSPLEGTSGDPDTQYF.

This chain joins TRBV12-3 or TRBV12-4 and TRBJ1-1; 11 bases are shared with TRBD1. The CDR3 runs 14 residues. V was clipped by 6 bases and J by 1 base; unmatched bases: 1. The CDR3 DNA reads as TGTGCCAGCAGCGGACAGGGGGCGAACACTGAAGCTTTCTTT. Translation: CASSGQGANTEAFF.

This clonotype was seen a few times. This chain uses TRBV18 with TRBJ1-1; no clear D gene. With 3 bases removed from V and 0 bases from J, the gap between germline ends came to 8 bases. The CDR3 extends over 14 amino acids. The germline V gene has CDR1 KGHSH and CDR2 LQKENI. This CDR3 reads CASSPGWVNTEAFF. DNA for the CDR3: TGTGCCAGCTCACCGGGGTGGGTGAACACTGAAGCTTTCTTT.

The genes are TRBV5-1 and TRBJ2-7; 7 bases are a match to TRBD1. Germline values: CDR1 SGHRS, CDR2 YFSETQ. CDR3 length: 15 residues. V lost 5 bases, J lost 2 bases, and 10 bases stayed unmatched. The CDR3, as DNA: TGCGCCAGCAGGAGGATGGGGACAGACCCCTACGAGCAGTACTTC. Its translation is CASRRMGTDPYEQYF.

In this sample, this clonotype turned up a few times. V gene TRBV12-3 or TRBV12-4 combines with J gene TRBJ2-1; 7 nucleotides line up with TRBD1. This CDR3 spans 14 amino acids. Trimming removed 5 bases from V and 12 bases from J; junction bases left unmatched: 13. The CDR3 here is CASSPETQAGGQFF. CDR3 sequence (DNA): TGTGCCAGCAGTCCCGAAACCCAAGCAGGGGGGCAGTTCTTC.

The V gene is TRBV4-1, the J gene TRBJ1-3; D gene unclear. This CDR3 is built from 17 residues. Per germline, CDR1 MGHRA and CDR2 YSYEKL. With 1 base removed from V and 0 bases from J, the gap between germline ends came to 13 bases. The CDR3, as DNA: TGCGCCAGCAGCCAAGGAAGGGTGCGAGTCTCTGGAAACACCATATATTTT. This translates into CASSQGRVRVSGNTIYF.

This chain uses TRBV7-2 with TRBJ2-7, with D perhaps TRBD2 (5 bases). This CDR3 is built from 14 residues. Between the trimmed V and J ends, which lost 2 bases and 3 bases, there was a span of 11 bases. CDR1 is SGHTA, CDR2 FQGNSA, per germline. The CDR3 coding sequence is TGTGCCAGCAGCTTAAGGACTGGGGACTACGAGCAGTACTTC. This gives the protein CASSLRTGDYEQYF.

The rearrangement links TRBV7-8 to TRBJ2-5; 7 bases align to TRBD2. Unmatched junction bases numbered 10, after V lost 1 base and J lost 2 bases. CDR1 and CDR2 from the germline V gene are SGHVS and FQNEAQ. This CDR3 spans 17 amino acids. Written as DNA, the CDR3 is TGTGCCAGCAGCTTAGGTTTTTGGGGACTACTACAAGAGACCCAGTACTTC. Amino acid sequence: CASSLGFWGLLQETQYF.

Regarding this clonotype: This could be a read error, since a much larger clone is one nucleotide away. J is TRBJ2-1 and V is TRBV12-3 or TRBV12-4, with 9 nucleotides matching TRBD2. Losses at the gene ends were 3 bases for V and 6 bases for J; bases not matched to a gene: 9. The CDR3 is 16 residues long. The CDR3 spells CASSFGSGLACNEQFF. The CDR3 region has the DNA TGTGCCAGCAGTTTTGGTTCGGGACTAGCCTGCAATGAGCAGTTCTTC.

V gene TRBV10-1 combines with J gene TRBJ2-2; the D gene is possibly TRBD2 (6 bases). Germline V lookup: CDR1 WNHNN, CDR2 SYGVQD (reference sequence). The CDR3 totals 15 residues. The germline V and J ends were trimmed by 4 bases and 1 base, with 10 bases remaining between them. The CDR3 DNA reads TGCGCCAGCAGTGCAAGCGGGCTGAACACCGGGGAGCTGTTTTTT. It codes for CASSASGLNTGELFF.